This T cell receptor beta chain was recovered during a study of T cells in Graves' hyperthyroidism and ophthalmopathy. Study-wide context: The blood sample was taken at first diagnosis, before treatment began. Findings and limits, study-wide: Blood also carried most thyroid clonotypes expanded above 0.001. A median around six months before onset, the model predicted ophthalmopathy.

The germline gives CDR1 MNHNS, CDR2 SASEGT. The ends were cut back, 5 bases at V and 0 bases at J, with 13 bases in the middle. The CDR3 contains 16 residues. With respect to this clonotype: Its antigen is not known.

RNA transcripts served as the template for amplifying TCR beta CDR3 regions. First-round RT-PCR targeting the TCR CDR3 was performed with the HTBI primer set. A single record per CDR3 protein comes from TCRdb applying MiXCR to the multiplex PCR reads. Of around 300,000 distinct CDR3 sequences in the sample, about an eighth were seen once. On the basis of clinical symptoms, serum thyroxine and TRAb, thyroid ultrasound and orbital computed tomography, diagnoses were made. Sequencing was done on a sample of blood. The sequence came from a woman in her twenties or thirties with Graves' hyperthyroidism that later progressed to Graves' ophthalmopathy. The chain recombines TRBV6-1 with TRBJ1-4; D may be TRBD1 (6 bases). The CDR3 DNA sequence: TGTGCCAGCAGTTCCCATTCAGGGGCAACTAATGAAAAACTGTTTTTT. It translates to CASSSHSGATNEKLFF.